This T cell receptor (beta chain) was documented in a study of post-analysis software for immune sequencing data. Background on the study: In terms of disease course, relapsing-remitting, secondary progressive and progressive-relapsing multiple sclerosis were included. Study findings and constraints: Among multiple sclerosis patients, normalized Chao1 diversity was significantly below that of controls. The authors found that F measure strongly co-clustered same-batch samples. Patients used about five TRBV segments, including TRBV5-6, TRBV5-1 and TRBV20-1, more often than controls.

Incorporated into the TCR beta cDNA libraries were unique molecular identifiers, which served to reduce PCR and sequencing biases. The yield from about 1 to 10 million T cells was 500,000 or so cDNA molecules in total. Via MiXCR, TCRdb re-called the PCR reads, giving one row per CDR3 protein. The sample includes about 800,000 distinct CDR3 sequences, roughly 27% seen only once; the top ten take 0.56%. As for this clonotype: The antigen is unknown. At one of its ends the junction is not consistent with the germline gene, which may arise from a read error.

CDR3 length equals 14 residues. The germline gives CDR1 MNHEY, CDR2 SVGAGI. This TCR came from a girl between 10 and 17 years old with multiple sclerosis. J is TRBJ1-2 and V is TRBV6-5; tentative D call: TRBD1 (6 bases). The specimen sequenced was blood. This CDR3 is CASTRPDSPYDYTF. The CDR3 DNA is TGTGCCAGCACCCGACCGGACAGCCCATATGACTACACCTTC.